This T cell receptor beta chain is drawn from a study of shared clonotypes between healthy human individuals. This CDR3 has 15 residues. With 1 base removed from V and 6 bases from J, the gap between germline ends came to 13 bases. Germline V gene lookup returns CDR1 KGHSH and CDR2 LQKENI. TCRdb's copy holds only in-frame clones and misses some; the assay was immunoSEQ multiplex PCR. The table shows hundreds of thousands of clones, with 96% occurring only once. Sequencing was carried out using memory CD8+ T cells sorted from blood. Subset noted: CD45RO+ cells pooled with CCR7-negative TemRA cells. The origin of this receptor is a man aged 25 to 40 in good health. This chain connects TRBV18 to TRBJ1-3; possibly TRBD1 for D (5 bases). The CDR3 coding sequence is TGTGCCAGCTCACCACGCCTCCCAGGGTCAAACACCATATATTTT. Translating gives CASSPRLPGSNTIYF. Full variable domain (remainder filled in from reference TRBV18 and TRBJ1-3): NAGVMQNPRHLVRRRGQEARLRCSPMKGHSHVYWYRQLPEEGLKFMVYLQKENIIDESGMPKERFSAEFPKEGPSILRIQQVVRGDSAAYFCASSPRLPGSNTIYFGEGSWLTVV.